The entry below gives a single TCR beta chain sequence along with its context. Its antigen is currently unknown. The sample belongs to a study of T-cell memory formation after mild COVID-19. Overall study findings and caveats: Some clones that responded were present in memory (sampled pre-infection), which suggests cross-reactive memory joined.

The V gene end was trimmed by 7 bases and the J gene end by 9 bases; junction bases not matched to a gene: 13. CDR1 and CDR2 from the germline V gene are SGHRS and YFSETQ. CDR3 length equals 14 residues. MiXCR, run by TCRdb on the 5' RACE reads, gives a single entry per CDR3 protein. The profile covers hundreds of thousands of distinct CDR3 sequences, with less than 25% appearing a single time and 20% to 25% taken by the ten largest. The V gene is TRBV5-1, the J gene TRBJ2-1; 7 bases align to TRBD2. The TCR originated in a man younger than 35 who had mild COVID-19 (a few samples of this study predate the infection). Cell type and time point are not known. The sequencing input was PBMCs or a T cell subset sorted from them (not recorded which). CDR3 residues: CASSLREGSGEQFF. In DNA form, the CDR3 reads TGCGCCAGCTCCTTGAGGGAGGGATCGGGTGAGCAGTTCTTC. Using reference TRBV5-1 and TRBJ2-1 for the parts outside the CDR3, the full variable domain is KAGVTQTPRYLIKTRGQQVTLSCSPISGHRSVSWYQQTPGQGLQFLFEYFSETQRNKGNFPGRFSGRQFSNSRSEMNVSTLELGDSALYLCASSLREGSGEQFFGPGTRLTVL.